This T cell receptor (beta chain) was captured by sequencing in a study of naive and memory T cell subsets. The germline gives CDR1 MNHNS, CDR2 SASEGT. V was trimmed by 7 bases and J by 0 bases, leaving 16 bases between them. The CDR3 loop spans 15 amino acids. Two oligonucleotides, mixed equimolar, formed the beta constant-region primer covering TRBC1 and TRBC2. The ligated cDNA underwent four PCR rounds using SP2 and nested alpha and beta constant-region primers. TCRdb fed the UMI-ligation and nested PCR reads into MiXCR, producing one record per CDR3 protein. The table includes about 120,000 distinct CDR3 sequences, 35% to 40% detected once. Cells stained for CD3, CD4, CD8, CD45RA, CD27 and viability were sorted into four CD45RA/CD27 subsets.

Specimen: central memory CD4+ T cells from blood. The rearrangement uses TRBV6-1 and TRBJ2-7; D unclear. This TCR came from a human donor in good health. CDR3 DNA: TGTGCCAGCAAGCCGTATAGGGATTCCTCCTACGAGCAGTACTTC. Translating it yields CASKPYRDSSYEQYF.